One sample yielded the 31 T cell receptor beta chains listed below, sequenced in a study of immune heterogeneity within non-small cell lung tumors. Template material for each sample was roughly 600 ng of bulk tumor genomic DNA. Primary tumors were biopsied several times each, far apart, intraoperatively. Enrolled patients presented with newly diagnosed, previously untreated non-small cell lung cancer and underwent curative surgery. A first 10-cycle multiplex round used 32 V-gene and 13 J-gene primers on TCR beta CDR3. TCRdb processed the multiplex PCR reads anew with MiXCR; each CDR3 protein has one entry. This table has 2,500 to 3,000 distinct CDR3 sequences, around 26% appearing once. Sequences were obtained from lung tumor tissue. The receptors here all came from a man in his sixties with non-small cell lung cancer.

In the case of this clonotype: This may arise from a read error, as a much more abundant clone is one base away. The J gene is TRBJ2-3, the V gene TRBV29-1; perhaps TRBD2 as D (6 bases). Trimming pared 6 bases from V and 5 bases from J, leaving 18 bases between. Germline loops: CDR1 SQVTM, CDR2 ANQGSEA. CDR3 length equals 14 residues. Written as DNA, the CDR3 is TGCAGCGTCATTATCGGGAGATCTCAAGATACGCAGTATTTT. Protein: CSVIIGRSQDTQYF.

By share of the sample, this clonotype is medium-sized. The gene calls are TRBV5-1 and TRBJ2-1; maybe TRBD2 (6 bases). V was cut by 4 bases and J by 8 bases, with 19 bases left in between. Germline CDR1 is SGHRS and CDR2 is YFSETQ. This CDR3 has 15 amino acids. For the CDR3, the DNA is TGCGCCAGCAGCCTAGGACCTCCGGGAGCCCATGAGCAGTTCTTC. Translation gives CASSLGPPGAHEQFF.

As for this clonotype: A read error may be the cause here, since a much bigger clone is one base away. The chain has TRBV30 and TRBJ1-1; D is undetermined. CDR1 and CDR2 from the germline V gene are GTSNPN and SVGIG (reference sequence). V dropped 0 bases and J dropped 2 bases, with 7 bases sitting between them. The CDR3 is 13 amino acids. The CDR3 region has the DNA TGTGCCTGGAGTGTGGTAGAAAACACTGAAGCTTTCTTT. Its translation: CAWSVVENTEAFF.

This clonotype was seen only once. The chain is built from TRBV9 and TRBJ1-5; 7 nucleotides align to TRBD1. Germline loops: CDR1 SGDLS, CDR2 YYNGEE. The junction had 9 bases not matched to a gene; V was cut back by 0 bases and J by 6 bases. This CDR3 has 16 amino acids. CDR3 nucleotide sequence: TGTGCCAGCAGCGTAGCCGTAGAGGGGGCAGGTCAGCCCCAGCATTTT. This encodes CASSVAVEGAGQPQHF.

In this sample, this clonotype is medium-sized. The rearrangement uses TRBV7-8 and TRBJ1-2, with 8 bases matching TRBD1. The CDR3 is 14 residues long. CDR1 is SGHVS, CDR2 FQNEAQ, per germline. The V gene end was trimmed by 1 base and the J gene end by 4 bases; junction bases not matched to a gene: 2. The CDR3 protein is CASSLGTGFYGYTF. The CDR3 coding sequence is TGTGCCAGCAGCTTAGGGACAGGGTTCTATGGCTACACCTTC.

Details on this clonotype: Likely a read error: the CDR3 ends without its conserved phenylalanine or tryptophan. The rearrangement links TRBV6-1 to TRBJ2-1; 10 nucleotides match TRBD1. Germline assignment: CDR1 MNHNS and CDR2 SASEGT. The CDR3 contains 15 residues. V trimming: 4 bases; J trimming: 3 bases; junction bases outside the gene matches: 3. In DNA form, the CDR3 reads TGTGCCAGCAGTGTGCGGACAGGGGGCTACAATGAGCAGTTCCTC. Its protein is CASSVRTGGYNEQFL.

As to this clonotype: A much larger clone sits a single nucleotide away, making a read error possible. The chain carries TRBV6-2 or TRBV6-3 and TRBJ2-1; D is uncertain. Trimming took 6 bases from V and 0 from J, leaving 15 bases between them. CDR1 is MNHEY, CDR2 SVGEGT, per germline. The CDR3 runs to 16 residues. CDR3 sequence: CASSSATFTSYNEQFF. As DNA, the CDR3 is TGTGCCAGCAGCTCAGCGACTTTTACCTCCTACAATGAGCAGTTCTTC.

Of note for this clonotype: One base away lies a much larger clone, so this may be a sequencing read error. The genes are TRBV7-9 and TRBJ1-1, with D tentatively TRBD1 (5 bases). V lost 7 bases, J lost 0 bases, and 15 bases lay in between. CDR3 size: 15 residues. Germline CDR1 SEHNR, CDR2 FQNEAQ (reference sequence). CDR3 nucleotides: TGTGCCAGCAAACCCGTAGGGGAACTGAACACTGAAGCTTTCTTT. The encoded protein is CASKPVGELNTEAFF.

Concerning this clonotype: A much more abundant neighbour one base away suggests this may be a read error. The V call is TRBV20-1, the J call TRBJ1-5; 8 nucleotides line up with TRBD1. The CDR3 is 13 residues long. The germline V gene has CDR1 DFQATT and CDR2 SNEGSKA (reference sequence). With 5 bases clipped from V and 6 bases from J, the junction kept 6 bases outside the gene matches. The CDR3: CSARTGPTQPQHF. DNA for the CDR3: TGCAGTGCTCGGACAGGGCCGACTCAGCCCCAGCATTTT.

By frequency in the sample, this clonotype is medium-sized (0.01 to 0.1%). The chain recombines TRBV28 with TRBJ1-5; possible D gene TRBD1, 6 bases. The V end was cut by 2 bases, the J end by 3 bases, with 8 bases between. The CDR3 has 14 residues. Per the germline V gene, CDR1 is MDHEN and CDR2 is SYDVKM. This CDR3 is CASSLRGNNQPQHF. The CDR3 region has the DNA TGTGCCAGCAGTTTAAGGGGGAACAATCAGCCCCAGCATTTT.

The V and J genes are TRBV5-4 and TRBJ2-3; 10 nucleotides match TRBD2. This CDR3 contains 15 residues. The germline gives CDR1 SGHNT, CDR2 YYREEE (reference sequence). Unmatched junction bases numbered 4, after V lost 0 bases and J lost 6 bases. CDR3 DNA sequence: TGTGCCAGCAGCTTGGACCCTAGCGGGAGTGATACGCAGTATTTT. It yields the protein CASSLDPSGSDTQYF.

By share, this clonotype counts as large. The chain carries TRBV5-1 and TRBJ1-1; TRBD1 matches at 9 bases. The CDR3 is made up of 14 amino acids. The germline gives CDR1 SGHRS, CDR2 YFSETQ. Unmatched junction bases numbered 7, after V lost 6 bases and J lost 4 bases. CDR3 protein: CASTTGTGITEAFF. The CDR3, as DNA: TGCGCCAGCACCACAGGGACAGGGATCACTGAAGCTTTCTTT.

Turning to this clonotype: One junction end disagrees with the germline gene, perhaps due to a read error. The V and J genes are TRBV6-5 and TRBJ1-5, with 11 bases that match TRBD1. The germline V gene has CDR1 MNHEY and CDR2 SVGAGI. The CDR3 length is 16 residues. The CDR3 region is CASSSWTGGYNQTQHF. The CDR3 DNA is TGTGCCAGCAGTTCCTGGACAGGGGGCTACAATCAGACCCAGCATTTT.

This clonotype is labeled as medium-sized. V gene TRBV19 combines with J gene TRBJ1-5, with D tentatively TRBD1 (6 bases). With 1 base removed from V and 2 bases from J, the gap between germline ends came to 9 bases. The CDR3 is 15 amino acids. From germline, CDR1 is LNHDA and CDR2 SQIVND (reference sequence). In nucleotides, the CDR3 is TGTGCCAGTAGTATAGCAGGGGATGGCAATCAGCCCCAGCATTTT. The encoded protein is CASSIAGDGNQPQHF.

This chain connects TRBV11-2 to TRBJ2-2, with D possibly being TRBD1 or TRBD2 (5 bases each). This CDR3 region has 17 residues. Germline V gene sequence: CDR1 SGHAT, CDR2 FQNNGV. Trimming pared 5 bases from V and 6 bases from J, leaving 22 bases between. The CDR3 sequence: CASSPMGSGRGAGELFF. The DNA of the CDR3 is TGTGCCAGCAGCCCCATGGGGTCAGGCCGAGGGGCCGGGGAGCTGTTTTTT.

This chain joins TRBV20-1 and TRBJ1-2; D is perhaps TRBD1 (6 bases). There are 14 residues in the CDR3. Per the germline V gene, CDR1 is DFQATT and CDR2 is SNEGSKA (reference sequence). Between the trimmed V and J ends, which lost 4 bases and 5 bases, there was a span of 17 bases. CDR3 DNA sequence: TGCAGTGCTAAGGTGACCGGGACATGGTATGGCTACACCTTC. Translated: CSAKVTGTWYGYTF.

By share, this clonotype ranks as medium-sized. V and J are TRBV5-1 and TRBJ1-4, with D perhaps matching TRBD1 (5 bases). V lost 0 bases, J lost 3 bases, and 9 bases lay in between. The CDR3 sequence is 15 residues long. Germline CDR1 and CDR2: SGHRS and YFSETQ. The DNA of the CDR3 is TGCGCCAGCAGCTTGGATGGGGGGGCTAATGAAAAACTGTTTTTT. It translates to CASSLDGGANEKLFF.

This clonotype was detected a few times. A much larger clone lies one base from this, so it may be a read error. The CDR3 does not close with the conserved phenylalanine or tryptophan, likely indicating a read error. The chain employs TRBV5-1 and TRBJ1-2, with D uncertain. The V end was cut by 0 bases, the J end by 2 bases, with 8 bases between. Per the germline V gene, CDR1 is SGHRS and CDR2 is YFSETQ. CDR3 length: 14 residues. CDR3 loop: CASSLDRENYGYTS. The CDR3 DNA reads TGCGCCAGCAGCTTGGATAGAGAAAACTATGGCTACACCTCC.

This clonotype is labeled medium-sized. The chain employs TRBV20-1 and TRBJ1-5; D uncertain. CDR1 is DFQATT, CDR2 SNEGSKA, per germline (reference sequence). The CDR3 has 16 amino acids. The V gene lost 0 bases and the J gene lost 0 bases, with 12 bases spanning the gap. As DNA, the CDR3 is TGCAGTGCTAGAGATCGCGCAAAGTATAGCAATCAGCCCCAGCATTTT. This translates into CSARDRAKYSNQPQHF.

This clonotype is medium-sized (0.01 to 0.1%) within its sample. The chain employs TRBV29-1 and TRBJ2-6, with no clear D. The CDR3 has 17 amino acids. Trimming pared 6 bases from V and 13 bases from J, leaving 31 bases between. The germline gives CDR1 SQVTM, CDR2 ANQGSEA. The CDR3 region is CSVLVWRWRLNLWVLTF. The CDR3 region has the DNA TGCAGCGTCCTGGTGTGGCGGTGGAGACTCAACTTGTGGGTCCTGACTTTC.

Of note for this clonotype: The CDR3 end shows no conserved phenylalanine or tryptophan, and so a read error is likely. CDR3 loop: CASSSTRGRTGEQFL. The CDR3 nucleotides read TGTGCCAGCAGTTCAACTAGGGGGAGAACGGGTGAGCAGTTCTTG. The chain couples TRBV12-3 or TRBV12-4 to TRBJ2-1; D is perhaps TRBD1 (6 bases). The CDR3 totals 15 residues. V was cut by 4 bases and J by 9 bases, with 19 bases left in between.

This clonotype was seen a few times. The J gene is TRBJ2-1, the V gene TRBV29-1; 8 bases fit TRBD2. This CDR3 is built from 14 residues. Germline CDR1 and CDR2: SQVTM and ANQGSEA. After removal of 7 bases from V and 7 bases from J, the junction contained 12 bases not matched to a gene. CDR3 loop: CSAMTSALPNEQFF. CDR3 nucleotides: TGCAGCGCCATGACTAGCGCCCTACCAAATGAGCAGTTCTTC.

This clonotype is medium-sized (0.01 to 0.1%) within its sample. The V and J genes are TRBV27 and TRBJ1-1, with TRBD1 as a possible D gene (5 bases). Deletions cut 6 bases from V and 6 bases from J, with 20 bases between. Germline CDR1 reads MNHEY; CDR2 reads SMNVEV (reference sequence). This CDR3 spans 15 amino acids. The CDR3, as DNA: TGTGCCAGCAGAGGCACATTGGGGACGTCGGCTGAAGCTTTCTTT. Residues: CASRGTLGTSAEAFF.

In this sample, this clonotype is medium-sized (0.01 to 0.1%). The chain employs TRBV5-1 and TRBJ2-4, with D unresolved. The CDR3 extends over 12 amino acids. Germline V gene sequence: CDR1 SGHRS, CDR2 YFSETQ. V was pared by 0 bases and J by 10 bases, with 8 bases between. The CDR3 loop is CASSLDAEIQYF. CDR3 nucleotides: TGCGCCAGCAGCTTGGACGCGGAAATTCAGTACTTC. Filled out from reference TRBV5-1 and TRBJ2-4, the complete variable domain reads KAGVTQTPRYLIKTRGQQVTLSCSPISGHRSVSWYQQTPGQGLQFLFEYFSETQRNKGNFPGRFSGRQFSNSRSEMNVSTLELGDSALYLCASSLDAEIQYFGAGTRLSVL.

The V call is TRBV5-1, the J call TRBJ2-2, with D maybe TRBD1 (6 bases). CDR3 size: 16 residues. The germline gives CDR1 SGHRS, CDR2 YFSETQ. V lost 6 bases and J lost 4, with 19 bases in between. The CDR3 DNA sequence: TGCGCCAGCACCGGGACAAGCTCGGTGAGCACCGGGGAGCTGTTTTTT. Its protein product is CASTGTSSVSTGELFF.

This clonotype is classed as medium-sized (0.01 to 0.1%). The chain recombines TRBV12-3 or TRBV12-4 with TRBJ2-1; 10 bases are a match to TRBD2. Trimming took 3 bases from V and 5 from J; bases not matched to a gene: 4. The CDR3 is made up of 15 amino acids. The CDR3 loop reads CASSFSLAGDNEQFF. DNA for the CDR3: TGTGCCAGCAGTTTTTCCCTAGCGGGGGACAATGAGCAGTTCTTC.

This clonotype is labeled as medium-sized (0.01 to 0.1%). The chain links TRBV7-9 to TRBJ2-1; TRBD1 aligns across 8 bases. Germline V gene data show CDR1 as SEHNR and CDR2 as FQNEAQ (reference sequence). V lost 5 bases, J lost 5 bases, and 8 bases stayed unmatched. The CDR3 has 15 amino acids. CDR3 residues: CASSPGTGGHNEQFF. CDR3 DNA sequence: TGTGCCAGCAGCCCCGGGACAGGAGGCCACAATGAGCAGTTCTTC.

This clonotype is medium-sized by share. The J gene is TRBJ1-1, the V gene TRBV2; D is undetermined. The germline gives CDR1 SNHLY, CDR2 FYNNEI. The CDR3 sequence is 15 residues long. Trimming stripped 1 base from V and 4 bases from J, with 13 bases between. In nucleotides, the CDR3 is TGTGCCAGCAGTGAAGAAGGAGGGAGAGCCACTGAAGCTTTCTTT. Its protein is CASSEEGGRATEAFF.

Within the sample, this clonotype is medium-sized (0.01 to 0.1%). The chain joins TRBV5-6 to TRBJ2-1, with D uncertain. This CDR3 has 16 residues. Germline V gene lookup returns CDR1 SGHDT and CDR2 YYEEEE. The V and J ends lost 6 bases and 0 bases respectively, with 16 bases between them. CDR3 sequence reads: CASTIQTLSSYNEQFF. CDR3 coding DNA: TGTGCCAGCACCATTCAAACCCTAAGCTCCTACAATGAGCAGTTCTTC.

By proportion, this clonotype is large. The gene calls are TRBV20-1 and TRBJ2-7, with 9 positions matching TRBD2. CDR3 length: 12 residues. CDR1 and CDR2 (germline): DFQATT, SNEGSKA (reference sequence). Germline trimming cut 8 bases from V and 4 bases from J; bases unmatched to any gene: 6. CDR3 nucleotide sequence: TGCAGTTCTTGGCTAGCGGGATACGAGCAGTACTTC. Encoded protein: CSSWLAGYEQYF.

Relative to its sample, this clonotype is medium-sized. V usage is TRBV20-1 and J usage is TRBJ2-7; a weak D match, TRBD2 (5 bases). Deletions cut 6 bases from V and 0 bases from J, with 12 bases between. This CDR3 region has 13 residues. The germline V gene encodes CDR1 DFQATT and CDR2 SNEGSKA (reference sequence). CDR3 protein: CSALTAGSYEQYF. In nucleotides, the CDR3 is TGCAGTGCCCTAACTGCGGGCTCCTACGAGCAGTACTTC.